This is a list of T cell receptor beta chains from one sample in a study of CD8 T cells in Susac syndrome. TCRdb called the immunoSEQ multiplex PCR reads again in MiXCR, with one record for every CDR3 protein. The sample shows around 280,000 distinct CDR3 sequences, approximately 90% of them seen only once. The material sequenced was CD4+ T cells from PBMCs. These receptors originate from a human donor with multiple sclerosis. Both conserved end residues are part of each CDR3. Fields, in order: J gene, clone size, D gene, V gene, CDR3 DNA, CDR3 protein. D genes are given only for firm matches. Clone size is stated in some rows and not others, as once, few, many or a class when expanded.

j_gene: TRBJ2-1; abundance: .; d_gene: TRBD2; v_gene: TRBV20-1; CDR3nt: TGCAGTGCTAGAACTGGACTAGCGGGGGGGCAATACAATGAGCAGTTCTTC; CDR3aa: CSARTGLAGGQYNEQFF
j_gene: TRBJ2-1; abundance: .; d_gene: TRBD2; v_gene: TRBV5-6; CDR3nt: TGTGCCAGCAGCCGTGGACTAGCGGAGATCAATGAGCAGTTCTTC; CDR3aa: CASSRGLAEINEQFF
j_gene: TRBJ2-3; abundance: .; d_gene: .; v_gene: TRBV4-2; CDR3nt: TGTGCCAGCAGCCAAGGGGAGCGGATAAGCACAGATACGCAGTATTTT; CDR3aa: CASSQGERISTDTQYF
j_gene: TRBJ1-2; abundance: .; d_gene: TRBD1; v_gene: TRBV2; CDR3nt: TGTGCCAGCAATCTTAACAGGGGGCGTCCTAATAATTATGGCTACACCTTC; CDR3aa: CASNLNRGRPNNYGYTF
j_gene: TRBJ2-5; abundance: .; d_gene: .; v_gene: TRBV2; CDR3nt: TGTGCCAGCATTTTAACCTGGGCTACCGAAGAGACCCAGTACTTC; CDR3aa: CASILTWATEETQYF
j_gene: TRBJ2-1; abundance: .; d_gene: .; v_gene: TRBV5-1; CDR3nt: TGCGCCAGCAGCTTGGTTGAAATCGATGAGCAGTTCTTC; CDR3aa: CASSLVEIDEQFF
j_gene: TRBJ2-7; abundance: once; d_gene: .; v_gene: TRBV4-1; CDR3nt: TGCGCCAGCAGCCAAGAAGGAAGGGGCGACGAGCAGTACTTC; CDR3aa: CASSQEGRGDEQYF
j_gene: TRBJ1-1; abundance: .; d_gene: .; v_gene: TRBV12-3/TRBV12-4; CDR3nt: TGTGCCAGCAGCCCCGGGTGGGATACAGTCGGAGCTTTCTTT; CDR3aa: CASSPGWDTVGAFF
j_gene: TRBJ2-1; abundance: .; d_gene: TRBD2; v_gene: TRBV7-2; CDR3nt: TGTGCCAGCAGCCGCGCTAGCGGATCATCCTCCTACAATGAGCAGTTCTTC; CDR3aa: CASSRASGSSSYNEQFF
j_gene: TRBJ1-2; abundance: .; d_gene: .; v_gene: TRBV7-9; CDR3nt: TGTGCCAGCAGCCCCCGCCGGGCGAACTATGGCTACACCTTC; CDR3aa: CASSPRRANYGYTF
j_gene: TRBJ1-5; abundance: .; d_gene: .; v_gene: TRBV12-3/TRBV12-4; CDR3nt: TGTGCCAGCAGCCAGGGCCTACTCAAAGAGCCCCAGCATTTT; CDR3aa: CASSQGLLKEPQHF
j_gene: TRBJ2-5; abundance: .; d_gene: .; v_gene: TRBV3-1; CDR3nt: TGTGCCAGCAGCCAAGAACCTCCCGGGGGCGTAGAGACCCAGTACTTC; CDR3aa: CASSQEPPGGVETQYF
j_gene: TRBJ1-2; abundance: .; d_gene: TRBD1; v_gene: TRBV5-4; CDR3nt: TGTGCCAGCAGCTTGAGCGGGACAGGGCTCTATGGCTACACCTTC; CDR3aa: CASSLSGTGLYGYTF
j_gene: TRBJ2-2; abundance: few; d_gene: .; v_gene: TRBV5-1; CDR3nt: TGCGCCAGCAGCTTGGGCGACCCATACACCGGGGAGCTGTTTTTT; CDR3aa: CASSLGDPYTGELFF
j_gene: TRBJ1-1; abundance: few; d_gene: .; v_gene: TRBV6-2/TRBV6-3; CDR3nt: TGTGCCAGCAGTTTTAGGGGGAGTGAAGCTTTCTTT; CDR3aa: CASSFRGSEAFF
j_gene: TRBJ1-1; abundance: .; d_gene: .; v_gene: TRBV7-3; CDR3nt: TGTGCCAGCAGCATACAGGACCCACGGCTCTTT; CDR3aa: CASSIQDPRLF
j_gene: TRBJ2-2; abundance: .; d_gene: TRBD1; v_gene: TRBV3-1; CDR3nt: TGTGCCAGCAAACGGACAGGCTACACCGGGGAGCTGTTTTTT; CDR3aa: CASKRTGYTGELFF
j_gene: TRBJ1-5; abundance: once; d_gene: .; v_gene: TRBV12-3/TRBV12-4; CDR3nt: TGTGCCAGCAGTGCCGTTTCTAGGGGGGGAAATCAGCCCCAGCATTTT; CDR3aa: CASSAVSRGGNQPQHF
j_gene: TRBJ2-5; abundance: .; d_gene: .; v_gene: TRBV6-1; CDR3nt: TGTGCCAGCAGTGACTACGTCCTGGAGACCCAGTACTTC; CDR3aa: CASSDYVLETQYF
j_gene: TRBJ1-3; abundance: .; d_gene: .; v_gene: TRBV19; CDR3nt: TGTGCCAGTAGCCGCACCATACAGGGACTCTCTGGAAACACCATATATTTT; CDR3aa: CASSRTIQGLSGNTIYF
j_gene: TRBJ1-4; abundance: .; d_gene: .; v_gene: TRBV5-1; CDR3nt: TGCGCCAGCAGCTTTCGGGTCGACCATGAAAAACTGTTTTTT; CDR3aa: CASSFRVDHEKLFF
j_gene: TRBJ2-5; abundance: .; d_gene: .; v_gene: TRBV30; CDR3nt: TGTGCCTGGAGTTCGGGGTTCCAAGAGACCCAGTACTTC; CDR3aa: CAWSSGFQETQYF
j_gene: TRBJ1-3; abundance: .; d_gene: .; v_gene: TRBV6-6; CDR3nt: TGTGCCAGCAGTTACTACAGGGCTGGAAACACCATATATTTT; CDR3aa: CASSYYRAGNTIYF
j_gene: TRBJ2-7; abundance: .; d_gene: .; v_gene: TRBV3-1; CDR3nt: TGTGCCAGCAGCCAAGGTCAAGCATACGAGCAGTACTTC; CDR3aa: CASSQGQAYEQYF
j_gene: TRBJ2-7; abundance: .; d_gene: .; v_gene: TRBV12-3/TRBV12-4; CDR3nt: TGTGCCAGCACCTTAGGGGACTGGGACTACGAGCAGTACTTC; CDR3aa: CASTLGDWDYEQYF
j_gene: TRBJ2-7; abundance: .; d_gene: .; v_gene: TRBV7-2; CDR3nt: TGTGCCAGCAGCCTCGCCCGGGCGACGGTCGAGCAGTACTTC; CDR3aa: CASSLARATVEQYF
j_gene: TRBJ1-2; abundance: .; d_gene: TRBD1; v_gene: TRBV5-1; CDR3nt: TGCGCCAGCAGCTTCGGGACAGGGTTTGGCTACACCTTC; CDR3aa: CASSFGTGFGYTF
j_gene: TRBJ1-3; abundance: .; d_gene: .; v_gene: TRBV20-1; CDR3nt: TGCAGTGCTAGAGATCTGGGCCGAGACTCTGGAAACACCATATATTTT; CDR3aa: CSARDLGRDSGNTIYF
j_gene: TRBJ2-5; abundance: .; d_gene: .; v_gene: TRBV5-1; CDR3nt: TGCGCCAGCGCTGCGGGCGGTTGGAACCAAGAGACCCAGTACTTC; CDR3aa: CASAAGGWNQETQYF
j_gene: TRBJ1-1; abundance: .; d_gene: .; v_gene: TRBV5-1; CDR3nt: TGCGCCAGCAGCATTCAGGATCCCGGGCGTGAAGCTTTCTTT; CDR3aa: CASSIQDPGREAFF
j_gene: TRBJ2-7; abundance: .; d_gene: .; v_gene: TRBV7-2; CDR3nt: TGTGCCAGCAGCTTAGTCGGGGGGTCAGGGGGTTCCTACGAGCAGTACTTC; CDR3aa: CASSLVGGSGGSYEQYF
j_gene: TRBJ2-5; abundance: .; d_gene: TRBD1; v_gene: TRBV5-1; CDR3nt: TGCGCCAGCAGCCTATCCGGACAGGTTCAAGAGACCCAGTACTTC; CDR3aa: CASSLSGQVQETQYF
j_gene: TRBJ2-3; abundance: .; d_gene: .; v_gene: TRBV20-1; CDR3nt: TGCAGTGCTAGCCCTTCCCCTAGCACAGATACGCAGTATTTT; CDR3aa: CSASPSPSTDTQYF
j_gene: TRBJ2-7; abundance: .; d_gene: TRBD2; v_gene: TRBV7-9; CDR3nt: TGTGCCAGCAGCCCGCGGCTGGGTAGCGGGGATTCCCACGAGCAGTACTTC; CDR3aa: CASSPRLGSGDSHEQYF
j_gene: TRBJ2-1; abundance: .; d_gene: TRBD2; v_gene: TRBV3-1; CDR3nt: TGTGCCAGCAGCAGGGATAGCGGGTTTAGCTCCTACAATGAGCAGTTCTTC; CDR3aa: CASSRDSGFSSYNEQFF
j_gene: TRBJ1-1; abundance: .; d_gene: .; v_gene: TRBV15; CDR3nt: TGTGCCACCAGCAGAGATTACGACAGTTTGATGAACACTGAAGCTTTCTTT; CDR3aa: CATSRDYDSLMNTEAFF
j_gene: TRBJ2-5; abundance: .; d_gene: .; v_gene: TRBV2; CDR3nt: TGTGCCAGCAGTTTTCACAAACAAGAGACCCAGTACTTC; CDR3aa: CASSFHKQETQYF
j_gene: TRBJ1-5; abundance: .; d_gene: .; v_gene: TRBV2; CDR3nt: TGTGCCAGCAAAACGAGGGGGGTGTCCCAGCCCCAGCATTTT; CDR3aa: CASKTRGVSQPQHF
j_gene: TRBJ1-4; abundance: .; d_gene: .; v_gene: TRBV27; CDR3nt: TGTGCCAGCAGTCCGACATGGAGGTTAGCTAATGAAAAACTGTTTTTT; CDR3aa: CASSPTWRLANEKLFF
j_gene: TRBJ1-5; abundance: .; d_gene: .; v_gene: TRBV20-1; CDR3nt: TGCAGTGCTAGCGGGCCCCTTAGCAATCAGCCCCAGCATTTT; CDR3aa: CSASGPLSNQPQHF
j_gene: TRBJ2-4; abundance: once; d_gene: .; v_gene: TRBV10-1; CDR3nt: TGCGCCAGCAGTGAGGGGGGACGACGCGGAAACATTCAGTACTTC; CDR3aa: CASSEGGRRGNIQYF
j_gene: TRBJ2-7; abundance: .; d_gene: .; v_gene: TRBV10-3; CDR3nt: TGTGCCATCAGTGAGTCGGGGCCAGGGCGCGACGAGCAGTACTTC; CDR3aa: CAISESGPGRDEQYF
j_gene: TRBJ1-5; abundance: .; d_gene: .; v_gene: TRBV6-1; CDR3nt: TGTGCCAGCGGGGGGGTGGGTACTGAGGGCCGCAATCAGCCCCAGCATTTT; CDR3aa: CASGGVGTEGRNQPQHF
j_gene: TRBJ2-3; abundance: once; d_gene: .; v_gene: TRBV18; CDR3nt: TGTGCCAGCTCACCAGCGCCGAGACGGACCTCTTCCACAGATACGCAGTATTTT; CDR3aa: CASSPAPRRTSSTDTQYF
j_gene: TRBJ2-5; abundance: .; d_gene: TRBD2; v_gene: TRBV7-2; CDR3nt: TGTGCCAGCAGCGAAAAACTTTGGGCGGGAGTAAGGGAGACCCAGTACTTC; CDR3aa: CASSEKLWAGVRETQYF
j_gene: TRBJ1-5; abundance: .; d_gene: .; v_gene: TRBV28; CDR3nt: TGTGCCAGCAGTATTTCCCCCCAGACGGGCAATCAGCCCCAGCATTTT; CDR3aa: CASSISPQTGNQPQHF
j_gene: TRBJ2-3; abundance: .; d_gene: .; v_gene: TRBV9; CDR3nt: TGTGCCAGCAGCCCGGGGCCGCAGGATACGCAGTATTTT; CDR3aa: CASSPGPQDTQYF
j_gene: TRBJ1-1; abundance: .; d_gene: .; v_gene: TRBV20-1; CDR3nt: TGCAGTGCTAGAGAAGGCGGCCGAAGGGTCACTGAAGCTTTCTTT; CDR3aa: CSAREGGRRVTEAFF
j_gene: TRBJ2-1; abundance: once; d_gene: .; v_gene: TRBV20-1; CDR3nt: TGCAGTGCTAGCCCTAGCGTAAAAGAGTTCTTC; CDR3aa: CSASPSVKEFF
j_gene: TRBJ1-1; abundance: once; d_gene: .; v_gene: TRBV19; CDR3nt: TGTGCCAGTAGTATAGCCCCCAGGGTCCACGAAGCTTTCTTT; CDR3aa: CASSIAPRVHEAFF
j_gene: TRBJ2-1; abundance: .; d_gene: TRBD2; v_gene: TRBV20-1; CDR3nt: TGCAGTGCTAGAGACTTAGCGGGATCGATATACAATGAGCAGTTCTTC; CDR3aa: CSARDLAGSIYNEQFF
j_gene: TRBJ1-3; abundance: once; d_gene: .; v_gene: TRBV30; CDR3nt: TGTGCCTGGAGTGCTTTCCCACAGACTGGAAACACCATATATTTT; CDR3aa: CAWSAFPQTGNTIYF
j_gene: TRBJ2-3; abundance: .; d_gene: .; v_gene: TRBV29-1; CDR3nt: TGCAGCGTTGAAGATGGTTCAGGTTCAGATACGCAGTATTTT; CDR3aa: CSVEDGSGSDTQYF
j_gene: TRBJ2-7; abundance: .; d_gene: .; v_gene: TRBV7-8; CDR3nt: TGTGCCAGCAGCTTTCGTAGGGGAGCACTCGAGCAGTACTTC; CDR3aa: CASSFRRGALEQYF